A selection of T cell receptor beta chains follows, all from one sample in a study of identical twins. TCRdb independently ran MiXCR on the 5' RACE reads; one entry per CDR3 protein. The data show about 390,000 distinct CDR3 sequences, with approximately 10% seen just once and roughly 9% held by the top ten. The sequencing sample was made of naive T cells sorted from blood. The receptors come from a woman aged 45-59 years in good health. The CDR3 runs from the conserved cysteine through the conserved F or W. The order of the fields is CDR3 length, clone size, D gene, V gene, J gene, CDR3 DNA, CDR3 protein. A D gene is named only where the DNA matches it firmly. Size is stated for part of the rows, as once, few or many counts, or as a class when the clone is expanded.

16	.	TRBD2	TRBV20-1	TRBJ2-1	TGCAGTGCTAGTATCTTCGGGCTAGCGGGGGGTGATGAGCAGTTCTTC	CSASIFGLAGGDEQFF
14	few	TRBD2	TRBV27	TRBJ2-7	TGTGCCAGCAGGCTAGCGGGAGTAACCTACGAGCAGTACTTC	CASRLAGVTYEQYF
16	.	TRBD2	TRBV4-1	TRBJ2-5	TGCGCCAGCAGCCAAGCGGGCGGGAGGCCCGGGGAGACCCAGTACTTC	CASSQAGGRPGETQYF
16	few	TRBD2	TRBV3-1	TRBJ2-1	TGTGCCAGCAGTCCCAGACTAGCCCTCTCCTACAATGAGCAGTTCTTC	CASSPRLALSYNEQFF
13	many	.	TRBV5-1	TRBJ1-1	TGCGCCAGCAGCTTTTCCGGGAACACTGAAGCTTTCTTT	CASSFSGNTEAFF
10	.	.	TRBV10-2	TRBJ2-1	TGCGCCAGCTACCTGGGTGAGCAGTTCTTC	CASYLGEQFF
16	few	TRBD1	TRBV27	TRBJ2-2	TGTGCCAGCAGCCCCTCTGGGACAGGGGGGTCCGGGGAGCTGTTTTTT	CASSPSGTGGSGELFF
14	many	TRBD2	TRBV29-1	TRBJ2-3	TGCAGCGTTGGTCCGGCGGGAGCGCCAGATACGCAGTATTTT	CSVGPAGAPDTQYF
12	many	.	TRBV12-3/TRBV12-4	TRBJ1-2	TGTGCCAGCAGTGCAGGGTACTATGGCTACACCTTC	CASSAGYYGYTF
15	few	TRBD1	TRBV5-4	TRBJ2-1	TGTGCCAGCAGGTCGGACAGGGCACCCTACAATGAGCAGTTCTTC	CASRSDRAPYNEQFF
14	many	TRBD2	TRBV10-3	TRBJ2-2	TGTGCCATCACAGGAGCGGGAGCCACCGGGGAGCTGTTTTTT	CAITGAGATGELFF
15	.	.	TRBV12-3/TRBV12-4	TRBJ1-3	TGTGCCAGCAGTTTAGCGGCGGGGGCTGGAAACACCATATATTTT	CASSLAAGAGNTIYF
15	.	.	TRBV6-5	TRBJ1-3	TGTGCCAGCAGTTCCTCGGTCCTGGGAGGAAACACCATATATTTT	CASSSSVLGGNTIYF
14	.	.	TRBV4-2	TRBJ1-4	TGTGCCAGCAGCTTGGACCTGAGGGATGAAAAACTGTTTTTT	CASSLDLRDEKLFF
14	few	.	TRBV7-2	TRBJ2-2	TGTGCCAGCGGGGGGGCCCTAGGAACCGGGGAGCTGTTTTTT	CASGGALGTGELFF
14	.	TRBD2	TRBV7-2	TRBJ2-4	TGTGCCAGCAGCGGGACTAGCGGGAGAAACATTCAGTACTTC	CASSGTSGRNIQYF
12	few	.	TRBV20-1	TRBJ2-5	TGCAGTGCTATACAAACTGGAGAGACCCAGTACTTC	CSAIQTGETQYF
14	.	.	TRBV12-3/TRBV12-4	TRBJ2-1	TGTGCCAGCAGTTTTGGGGGACCGGCCCAAGAGCAGTTCTTC	CASSFGGPAQEQFF
14	few	TRBD1	TRBV6-1	TRBJ1-1	TGTGCCAGCAGTGACCGGACAGGGTGGGCTGAAGCTTTCTTT	CASSDRTGWAEAFF
16	few	TRBD2	TRBV27	TRBJ2-7	TGTGCCAGCAGCCTCTTCTTTGCGGGAGTATTAGACGAGCAGTACTTC	CASSLFFAGVLDEQYF
15	few	TRBD2	TRBV11-3	TRBJ2-7	TGTGCCAGCACTCGGGGGGGACCCCAAACTTACGAGCAGTACTTC	CASTRGGPQTYEQYF
15	many	.	TRBV20-1	TRBJ1-5	TGCAGTGCTAGAGATCAGGGAAGGAGCAATCAGCCCCAGCATTTT	CSARDQGRSNQPQHF
16	.	.	TRBV18	TRBJ2-1	TGTGCCAGCTCACCACCGGCCAGCGGCACCTACAATGAGCAGTTCTTC	CASSPPASGTYNEQFF
12	few	.	TRBV24-1	TRBJ2-2	TGTGCCACCAAAACTGGGACCGGGGAGCTGTTTTTT	CATKTGTGELFF
19	.	TRBD1	TRBV12-3/TRBV12-4	TRBJ2-6	TGTGCCAGCAGTTACCATTATGGACAGGGGGCGTCTGGGGCCAACGTCCTGACTTTC	CASSYHYGQGASGANVLTF
12	few	.	TRBV4-1	TRBJ2-1	TGCGCCAGCAGCCAATGGGGCCGACTGCAGTTCTTC	CASSQWGRLQFF
13	few	TRBD1	TRBV3-1	TRBJ2-5	TGTGCCAGCAGACAGGGGGCGCAGGAGACCCAGTACTTC	CASRQGAQETQYF